The present TCR beta chain was sequenced within a study of metastatic and nonmetastatic thyroid tumors. CDR1 and CDR2 from the germline V gene are SGHAT and FQNNGV. V lost 2 bases and J 1 base, leaving 11 bases between the germline ends. CDR3 length equals 15 residues. TCRdb re-analyzed the PCR reads through MiXCR. In the table there are about 10,000 clones, around 33% of which are singletons. Until they underwent thyroid surgery, no patient had received any treatment. The specimen was tumor tissue. The chain couples TRBV11-2 to TRBJ1-1; D possibly corresponds to TRBD1 (5 bases). The sequence derives from a female donor with papillary thyroid cancer or a benign thyroid nodule (not recorded which). Some clones in this sample may be carry-over from other donors' samples. In DNA, the CDR3 is TGTGCCAGCAGCTTATTCGGCAGGGAGAACACTGAAGCTTTCTTT. This sequence encodes CASSLFGRENTEAFF.